This T cell receptor (beta chain) appears in the sequencing data of a study of cytomegalovirus exposure and HLA in healthy donors. The PCR ran on 60 Vbeta and 13 Jbeta primers. Sequencing used immunoSEQ multiplex PCR; TCRdb keeps in-frame clones, though not all of them. The table lists 150,000 to 200,000 clones, about 82% of them singletons. V lost 6 bases and J lost 5, with 17 bases in between. The V gene's germline CDR1 is LNHDA and CDR2 SQIVND (reference sequence). The CDR3 sequence is 16 residues long. The chain has TRBV19 and TRBJ1-6; TRBD1 is a possible D gene (5 bases). Specimen: PBMCs. The TCR was taken from a male donor in good health and CMV-seronegative. DNA of the CDR3: TGTGCCAGTAGCCGATATCGGGGGGTGAATAATTCACCCCTCCACTTT. As protein: CASSRYRGVNNSPLHF.